These T cell receptor beta chains were read from a single sample in a study of beta chain features in type 1 diabetes. Method: immunoSEQ multiplex PCR; TCRdb's copy keeps in-frame clones and lacks some. The table has around 340,000 clones, around 7.6% seen once; the top ten hold approximately 0.44%. Sample: central memory CD4+ T cells from blood. These TCRs come from a woman aged 18-29 years in good health. Each CDR3 is given with its conserved first and last residue. D genes are given only for firm matches. Clone size is not always given. Where it is, it says once, few, many or a class for expanded clones.

d_gene: -; len: 14; j_gene: TRBJ2-2; v_gene: TRBV7-9; abundance: once; CDR3aa: CASSLTWNTGELFF; CDR3nt: TGTGCCAGCAGCTTAACTTGGAACACCGGGGAGCTGTTTTTT
d_gene: -; len: 14; j_gene: TRBJ2-4; v_gene: TRBV27; abundance: many; CDR3aa: CASSKGIWENIQYF; CDR3nt: TGTGCCAGCAGTAAGGGGATTTGGGAAAACATTCAGTACTTC
d_gene: TRBD2; len: 13; j_gene: TRBJ2-1; v_gene: TRBV6-1; abundance: few; CDR3aa: CASSGSGRNEQFF; CDR3nt: TGTGCCAGCAGTGGAAGCGGGAGAAATGAGCAGTTCTTC
d_gene: TRBD1; len: 15; j_gene: TRBJ1-5; v_gene: TRBV27; abundance: many; CDR3aa: CASSGTGDRNQPQHF; CDR3nt: TGTGCCAGCAGCGGGACAGGGGACCGCAATCAGCCCCAGCATTTT
d_gene: TRBD1; len: 14; j_gene: TRBJ1-2; v_gene: TRBV28; abundance: few; CDR3aa: CASSQGQRGYGYTF; CDR3nt: TGTGCCAGCAGTCAGGGACAGAGGGGCTATGGCTACACCTTC
d_gene: -; len: 13; j_gene: TRBJ1-2; v_gene: TRBV10-2; abundance: -; CDR3aa: CASSDPGSYGYTF; CDR3nt: TGCGCCAGCAGTGATCCGGGGAGCTATGGCTACACCTTC
d_gene: TRBD1; len: 16; j_gene: TRBJ1-1; v_gene: TRBV6-6; abundance: few; CDR3aa: CASSTSWTGLNTEAFF; CDR3nt: TGTGCCAGCAGTACCTCTTGGACAGGGTTGAACACTGAAGCTTTCTTT
d_gene: TRBD2; len: 15; j_gene: TRBJ2-1; v_gene: TRBV5-1; abundance: few; CDR3aa: CASSLAVAGVNEQFF; CDR3nt: TGCGCCAGCAGCTTGGCCGTGGCGGGAGTCAATGAGCAGTTCTTC
d_gene: -; len: 15; j_gene: TRBJ1-2; v_gene: TRBV25-1; abundance: many; CDR3aa: CASSPSSAANYGYTF; CDR3nt: TGTGCCAGCAGTCCCAGCTCGGCAGCTAACTATGGCTACACCTTC
d_gene: -; len: 17; j_gene: TRBJ2-2; v_gene: TRBV27; abundance: few; CDR3aa: CASGRLGTPARNGELFF; CDR3nt: TGTGCCAGCGGGCGATTGGGGACCCCAGCTCGGAACGGGGAGCTGTTTTTT
d_gene: -; len: 15; j_gene: TRBJ2-7; v_gene: TRBV9; abundance: many; CDR3aa: CASSVSWSPSYEQYF; CDR3nt: TGTGCCAGCAGCGTATCCTGGTCCCCGAGCTACGAGCAGTACTTC
d_gene: -; len: 13; j_gene: TRBJ2-5; v_gene: TRBV10-3; abundance: many; CDR3aa: CAISDGGRETQYF; CDR3nt: TGTGCCATCAGTGATGGGGGACGGGAGACCCAGTACTTC
d_gene: TRBD2; len: 14; j_gene: TRBJ2-1; v_gene: TRBV7-8; abundance: -; CDR3aa: CASSLVGGLVEQFF; CDR3nt: TGTGCCAGCAGCTTAGTTGGGGGACTAGTTGAGCAGTTCTTC
d_gene: TRBD1; len: 14; j_gene: TRBJ2-3; v_gene: TRBV7-6; abundance: -; CDR3aa: CASSSWTGEDTQYF; CDR3nt: TGTGCCAGCAGCTCCTGGACAGGGGAGGATACGCAGTATTTT
d_gene: TRBD2; len: 14; j_gene: TRBJ2-7; v_gene: TRBV5-1; abundance: -; CDR3aa: CASSLAGGNYEQYF; CDR3nt: TGCGCCAGCAGCTTGGCGGGAGGCAACTACGAGCAGTACTTC
d_gene: -; len: 14; j_gene: TRBJ2-3; v_gene: TRBV7-3; abundance: -; CDR3aa: CASSLSQNTDTQYF; CDR3nt: TGTGCCAGCAGCTTGTCTCAAAATACAGATACGCAGTATTTT
d_gene: -; len: 14; j_gene: TRBJ2-1; v_gene: TRBV27; abundance: -; CDR3aa: CASSPPNLSNEQFF; CDR3nt: TGTGCCAGCAGTCCGCCAAATCTCAGCAATGAGCAGTTCTTC